Here is one TCR beta chain with its context. The data were taken from a study of CD8+ T cells in alopecia areata. As the sequencing template, cDNA was produced by extracting RNA and reverse transcribing it. This table comes from immunoSEQ multiplex PCR, and its TCRdb copy is limited to in-frame clones, with some not included. The sample consists of about 110,000 clones, 58% of them appearing once. After removal of 2 bases from V and 5 bases from J, the junction contained 12 bases not matched to a gene. CDR1 and CDR2 from the germline V gene are MNHNS and SASEGT. This CDR3 region has 16 residues. The chain combines TRBV6-1 with TRBJ2-7, with 7 bases identical to TRBD1. The sample taken for sequencing was NKG2D-low CD8+ T cells sorted from blood. This clonotype was obtained from a human donor with alopecia areata. The CDR3 loop is CASSEKRGQAIHEQYF. The CDR3 DNA sequence: TGTGCCAGCAGTGAAAAGAGAGGACAGGCAATCCACGAGCAGTACTTC.